This T cell receptor (beta chain) derives from a study of CD8 T cells in Susac syndrome. Random hexamers served to reverse transcribe about 0.45 to 1 ug RNA. TCRdb called the immunoSEQ multiplex PCR reads again in MiXCR, with one record for every CDR3 protein. This table has about 180,000 distinct CDR3 sequences, roughly 95% appearing once. Control patients had untreated stable or active relapsing-remitting multiple sclerosis by revised McDonald criteria. The TCR sequence derives from a human donor with multiple sclerosis. Sequenced material: CD8+ T cells from PBMCs.

Written as DNA, the CDR3 is TGTGCCAGCAGCCCCCCCCCGGGACTAGGCGACTTTGAGACCCAGTACTTC. Its protein is CASSPPPGLGDFETQYF. V gene TRBV7-2 combines with J gene TRBJ2-5; 8 bases fit TRBD2. The CDR3 contains 17 residues. CDR1 is SGHTA and CDR2 is FQGNSA in the germline V gene. The V and J ends lost 5 bases and 5 bases, in that order; junction bases with no gene match: 16. Full variable domain (rest looked up from reference TRBV7-2 and TRBJ2-5): GAGVSQSPSNKVTEKGKDVELRCDPISGHTALYWYRQSLGQGLEFLIYFQGNSAPDKSGLPSDRFSAERTGGSVSTLTIQRTQQEDSAVYLCASSPPPGLGDFETQYFGPGTRLLVL.